This T cell receptor (beta chain) was retrieved from a study of T cell responses to AZD1222 COVID-19 vaccine. Study results and caveats: Most donors were white British and more were female, and clonal diversity was possibly underestimated. Unmutated variant regions reportedly attract nearly half of all spike-specific TCRs.

Profiled with immunoSEQ multiplex PCR; TCRdb holds only in-frame clones, not every one. The profile shows 110,000 to 150,000 clones, approximately 85% of them singletons. Concerning this clone itself: Antigen: not known.

Sequenced here: peripheral blood, sampled on day 0 of AZD1222 vaccination. This sequence originates from an adult in good health.

In DNA form, the CDR3 reads TGTGGGGACCCCCATCAGGCTTCCTATAATTCACCCCTCCACTTT. It codes for CGDPHQASYNSPLHF. The chain employs TRBV21-1 and TRBJ1-6. TRBV21-1 is annotated as a pseudogene. The CDR3 totals 15 residues.